This T cell receptor beta chain originates from a study of blood T cell repertoires in COVID-19. Study information: There were acute and convalescent COVID-19 samples, and they came from the United States, Italy and Spain.

The cohort comprised adults aged roughly 18 to 95 years residing in approximately 25 US areas. Clinical history reported by participants formed the basis on which cohorts were assigned. Trimming took off 5 bases at V and 14 bases at J, with 18 bases between the two ends. Per the germline V gene, CDR1 is KGHSH and CDR2 is LQKENI. The CDR3 consists of 12 residues. Assay used: immunoSEQ multiplex PCR; TCRdb lists only in-frame clones, some missing. Of about 190,000 clones listed, around 73% are singletons. V gene TRBV18 combines with J gene TRBJ2-5; D uncertain. Specimen: PBMCs or T cells enriched from blood (not recorded which). The sequence was obtained from a woman aged 45 to 65 who had recovered from COVID-19. CDR3 sequence reads: CASSNPPDQSYF. DNA of the CDR3: TGTGCCAGCTCAAACCCCCCAGATCAATCCTACTTC.